The rows below give T cell receptor beta chains drawn from one sample of a study of high-grade serous ovarian cancer treatment subgroups. Repertoires were generated with immunoSEQ multiplex PCR, while TCRdb's copy carries only in-frame clones and drops some. The sample lists 35,000 to 45,000 clones; around 80% were seen once. The sequenced material came from tumor tissue. These receptors came from a human donor with high-grade serous ovarian cancer. Both conserved end residues are part of each CDR3. D genes are given only for firm matches. Some rows have no size entry. The others give once, few or many, or a class for an expanded clone.

V: TRBV9; D: -; J: TRBJ2-2; size: -; CDR3: CASSVVQGSGELFF; DNA: TGTGCCAGCAGCGTAGTTCAGGGAAGCGGGGAGCTGTTTTTT
V: TRBV28; D: -; J: TRBJ2-7; size: -; CDR3: CASRVDRARYEQYF; DNA: TGTGCCAGCAGGGTAGACAGAGCCCGCTACGAGCAGTACTTC
V: TRBV4-3; D: -; J: TRBJ1-1; size: -; CDR3: CASSQGIGSYDSEAFF; DNA: TGCGCCAGCAGCCAAGGAATTGGATCGTATGACAGTGAAGCTTTCTTT
V: TRBV20-1; D: -; J: TRBJ2-5; size: -; CDR3: CSASGETQYF; DNA: TGCAGTGCTAGCGGTGAGACCCAGTACTTC
V: TRBV28; D: -; J: TRBJ2-6; size: once; CDR3: CASSPIDSSGANVLTF; DNA: TGTGCCAGCAGCCCAATTGACAGCTCTGGGGCCAACGTCCTGACTTTC
V: TRBV5-1; D: -; J: TRBJ1-1; size: -; CDR3: CASSRGRRNTEAFF; DNA: TGCGCCAGCAGCAGAGGGCGCAGGAACACTGAAGCTTTCTTT
V: TRBV5-6; D: TRBD2; J: TRBJ2-7; size: once; CDR3: CASSLTSGSAYEQYF; DNA: TGTGCCAGCAGCTTAACTAGCGGGAGCGCCTACGAGCAGTACTTC
V: TRBV6-5; D: -; J: TRBJ2-5; size: once; CDR3: CASSHPTVETQYF; DNA: TGTGCCAGCAGTCACCCCACCGTGGAGACCCAGTACTTC
V: TRBV28; D: TRBD2; J: TRBJ2-7; size: -; CDR3: CASRGAGSRYEQYF; DNA: TGTGCCAGCAGAGGAGCGGGATCCCGCTACGAGCAGTACTTC
V: TRBV30; D: -; J: TRBJ1-1; size: few; CDR3: CAWGSRPRVATEAFF; DNA: TGTGCCTGGGGGTCCCGACCTAGGGTAGCCACTGAAGCTTTCTTT
V: TRBV19; D: -; J: TRBJ2-5; size: -; CDR3: CASSPQLQETQYF; DNA: TGTGCCAGTAGTCCGCAGCTCCAAGAGACCCAGTACTTC
V: TRBV9; D: TRBD1; J: TRBJ2-1; size: once; CDR3: CASSPGQGDYNEQFF; DNA: TGTGCCAGCAGCCCCGGACAGGGGGACTACAATGAGCAGTTCTTC
V: TRBV7-9; D: TRBD2; J: TRBJ2-3; size: -; CDR3: CASSTSFPASGYYTDTQYF; DNA: TGTGCCAGCAGCACATCCTTCCCGGCTAGCGGTTATTACACAGATACGCAGTATTTT
V: TRBV7-2; D: TRBD2; J: TRBJ2-7; size: -; CDR3: CASSFRTSGNKNEQYF; DNA: TGTGCCAGCAGCTTCCGGACTAGCGGGAATAAGAACGAGCAGTACTTC
V: TRBV5-4; D: -; J: TRBJ2-5; size: -; CDR3: CASSLWAAPGTQYF; DNA: TGTGCCAGCAGCTTGTGGGCGGCCCCAGGGACCCAGTACTTC
V: TRBV2; D: -; J: TRBJ2-7; size: -; CDR3: CASTQVYEQYF; DNA: TGTGCCAGCACCCAAGTATACGAGCAGTACTTC